Shown below are 7 T cell receptor beta chains from a single sample sequenced in a study of blood T cell repertoires in COVID-19. Using immunoSEQ multiplex PCR, the repertoire was profiled, and TCRdb retains in-frame clones only, with some absent. The repertoire holds approximately 76,000 clones, with around 82% as singletons. Source material: peripheral blood. Receptor source: a man older than 75 with active or convalescent COVID-19.

This sequence joins TRBV15 and TRBJ2-5; 9 bases agree with TRBD1. Trimming cost V 5 bases and J 2 bases; bases outside gene matches: 0. This CDR3 has 13 residues. Germline CDR1 is LNHNV and CDR2 is YYDKDF (reference sequence). DNA of the CDR3: TGTGCCACCAGCGGACAGGGGCAAGAGACCCAGTACTTC. Its translation is CATSGQGQETQYF. Looking up the rest from reference TRBV15 and TRBJ2-5 gives the full variable domain: DAMVIQNPRYQVTQFGKPVTLSCSQTLNHNVMYWYQQKSSQAPKLLFHYYDKDFNNEADTPDNFQSRRPNTSFCFLDIRSPGLGDTAMYLCATSGQGQETQYFGPGTRLLVL.

The V gene is TRBV6-1, the J gene TRBJ2-2; TRBD1 matches 8 bases. CDR3 length: 17 amino acids. Trimming removed 4 bases from V and 1 base from J; junction bases left unmatched: 8. Germline CDR1 reads MNHNS; CDR2 reads SASEGT. CDR3 protein: CASSAGTGGENTGELFF. CDR3 DNA: TGTGCCAGCAGTGCCGGGACAGGAGGGGAGAACACCGGGGAGCTGTTTTTT.

The chain employs TRBV2 and TRBJ2-5; 8 bases line up with TRBD1. Germline V gene lookup returns CDR1 SNHLY and CDR2 FYNNEI. This CDR3 is built from 12 residues. The trim removed 8 bases at V and 2 bases at J, leaving 1 base unmatched. CDR3 sequence: CASDRGQETQYF. The CDR3 DNA reads as TGTGCCAGCGACAGGGGACAAGAGACCCAGTACTTC.

This clone was seen once. The rearrangement uses TRBV3-1 (or the pseudogene TRBV3-2) and TRBJ2-5; D might be TRBD2 (5 bases). This CDR3 spans 13 amino acids. With 1 base removed from V and 5 bases from J, the gap between germline ends came to 8 bases. Per the germline V gene, CDR1 is LGHDT and CDR2 is YNNKEL (reference sequence). Here the CDR3 reads CASSQASGETQYF. DNA for the CDR3: TGTGCCAGCAGCCAAGCCTCGGGGGAGACCCAGTACTTC.

This clone appeared once. This chain connects TRBV19 to TRBJ1-2, with 8 bases fitting TRBD1. Unmatched junction bases numbered 6, after V lost 4 bases and J lost 5 bases. Per germline, CDR1 LNHDA and CDR2 SQIVND (reference sequence). CDR3 length: 14 residues. The CDR3 is CASSTGTGVYGYTF. CDR3 nucleotides: TGTGCCAGTAGTACCGGGACAGGAGTTTATGGCTACACCTTC.

The chain carries TRBV10-2 and TRBJ1-5; D is ambiguous. V shed 3 bases and J shed 4 bases, with 4 bases lying between them. Germline loops: CDR1 WSHSY, CDR2 SAAADI. CDR3 length equals 12 residues. The CDR3 coding sequence is TGCGCCAGCAGTGACAGTAATCAGCCCCAGCATTTT. Translation gives CASSDSNQPQHF.

The chain has TRBV7-9 and TRBJ1-3; D gene uncertain. Germline V gene sequence: CDR1 SEHNR, CDR2 FQNEAQ (reference sequence). The V gene lost 3 bases and the J gene lost 0 bases, with 9 bases spanning the gap. The CDR3 spans 15 residues. CDR3 region: CASSFSRSSGNTIYF. As DNA, the CDR3 is TGTGCCAGCAGCTTTTCGCGGAGCTCTGGAAACACCATATATTTT. Full variable domain (remainder filled in from reference TRBV7-9 and TRBJ1-3): DTGVSQNPRHKITKRGQNVTFRCDPISEHNRLYWYRQTLGQGPEFLTYFQNEAQLEKSRLLSDRFSAERPKGSFSTLEIQRTEQGDSAMYLCASSFSRSSGNTIYFGEGSWLTVV.